Listed below are T cell receptor beta chains from one sample, sequenced in a study of blood T cell repertoires in COVID-19. Sequenced by immunoSEQ multiplex PCR; TCRdb stores in-frame clones only, minus some. The repertoire consists of 260,000 or so clones, with nearly 85% occurring once and the leading ten covering around 9.2%. The sequenced sample consisted of peripheral blood. Receptors originate from a human donor in a cohort sampled during active COVID-19. The CDR3 runs from the conserved cysteine through the conserved F or W. The D gene is left open where the match is weak. The size field is filled for only some rows; it gives once, few, many or a size class.

J gene: TRBJ1-4
D gene: .
clone size: .
V gene: TRBV5-1
CDR3 protein: CASSFDIRQVFNEKLFF
CDR3 DNA: TGCGCCAGCAGCTTTGATATCCGACAGGTTTTTAATGAAAAACTGTTTTTT

J gene: TRBJ1-2
D gene: TRBD1
clone size: few
V gene: TRBV7-9
CDR3 protein: CASSGAGGGTPYGYTF
CDR3 DNA: TGTGCCAGCAGCGGGGCAGGGGGCGGAACTCCCTATGGCTACACCTTC

J gene: TRBJ2-7
D gene: TRBD2
clone size: .
V gene: TRBV5-6
CDR3 protein: CASSLGGLLYEQYF
CDR3 DNA: TGTGCCAGCAGCTTGGGGGGACTACTCTACGAGCAGTACTTC

J gene: TRBJ1-1
D gene: TRBD1
clone size: .
V gene: TRBV28
CDR3 protein: CASRVQQGGRVAEAFF
CDR3 DNA: TGTGCCAGCAGGGTACAACAGGGGGGGCGGGTGGCTGAAGCTTTCTTT

J gene: TRBJ1-4
D gene: .
clone size: .
V gene: TRBV5-4
CDR3 protein: CASSLGGKSNEKLFF
CDR3 DNA: TGTGCCAGCAGCTTGGGAGGGAAATCTAATGAAAAACTGTTTTTT

J gene: TRBJ2-1
D gene: TRBD2
clone size: once
V gene: TRBV11-2
CDR3 protein: CASSEREITNEQFF
CDR3 DNA: TGTGCCAGCTCGGAGCGGGAGATTACAAATGAGCAGTTCTTC

J gene: TRBJ1-1
D gene: .
clone size: once
V gene: TRBV19
CDR3 protein: CASSRYTMNTEAFF
CDR3 DNA: TGTGCCAGTAGTAGGTACACCATGAACACTGAAGCTTTCTTT

J gene: TRBJ2-1
D gene: TRBD2
clone size: .
V gene: TRBV18
CDR3 protein: CASSPLPSGSANEQFF
CDR3 DNA: TGTGCCAGCTCACCACTTCCTAGCGGGAGTGCGAATGAGCAGTTCTTC

J gene: TRBJ1-4
D gene: .
clone size: .
V gene: TRBV28
CDR3 protein: CASKGGFNEKLFF
CDR3 DNA: TGTGCCAGCAAAGGCGGATTTAATGAAAAACTGTTTTTT

J gene: TRBJ2-5
D gene: TRBD1
clone size: .
V gene: TRBV5-1
CDR3 protein: CASSLTGTGTKTQYF
CDR3 DNA: TGCGCCAGCAGCTTGACTGGGACAGGGACGAAGACCCAGTACTTC

J gene: TRBJ2-1
D gene: .
clone size: .
V gene: TRBV12-3/TRBV12-4
CDR3 protein: CASSRGYNEQFF
CDR3 DNA: TGTGCCAGCAGTCGAGGGTACAATGAGCAGTTCTTC

J gene: TRBJ2-7
D gene: TRBD2
clone size: .
V gene: TRBV6-5
CDR3 protein: CASSLSLAVSYEQYF
CDR3 DNA: TGTGCCAGCAGCTTATCACTAGCGGTCTCCTACGAGCAGTACTTC

J gene: TRBJ2-3
D gene: TRBD2
clone size: .
V gene: TRBV4-2
CDR3 protein: CASSQETLAGRAGDTQYF
CDR3 DNA: TGTGCCAGCAGCCAAGAAACCCTAGCCGGGAGGGCCGGAGATACGCAGTATTTT

J gene: TRBJ1-2
D gene: .
clone size: .
V gene: TRBV6-1
CDR3 protein: CASSEVFGAVYGYTF
CDR3 DNA: TGTGCCAGCAGTGAAGTTTTTGGGGCAGTCTATGGCTACACCTTC

J gene: TRBJ2-5
D gene: .
clone size: .
V gene: TRBV5-1
CDR3 protein: CASSSEGGTEQYF
CDR3 DNA: TGCGCCAGCAGCAGTGAGGGTGGGACTGAGCAGTACTTC

J gene: TRBJ2-7
D gene: TRBD1
clone size: .
V gene: TRBV5-6
CDR3 protein: CASSWGQSYEQYF
CDR3 DNA: TGTGCCAGCAGCTGGGGACAGTCCTACGAGCAGTACTTC

J gene: TRBJ2-7
D gene: .
clone size: .
V gene: TRBV11-2
CDR3 protein: CASSLAPEDAYEQYF
CDR3 DNA: TGTGCCAGCAGCTTAGCCCCAGAAGATGCCTACGAGCAGTACTTC

J gene: TRBJ1-1
D gene: .
clone size: .
V gene: TRBV29-1
CDR3 protein: CSVNGGLNTEAFF
CDR3 DNA: TGCAGCGTCAACGGGGGATTGAACACTGAAGCTTTCTTT

J gene: TRBJ1-3
D gene: .
clone size: .
V gene: TRBV27
CDR3 protein: CASSATGYGGNTIYF
CDR3 DNA: TGTGCCAGCAGCGCAACAGGGTACGGGGGAAACACCATATATTTT

J gene: TRBJ1-5
D gene: TRBD1
clone size: .
V gene: TRBV6-4
CDR3 protein: CASSRDRGTQPQHF
CDR3 DNA: TGTGCCAGCAGTCGGGACAGGGGCACCCAGCCCCAGCATTTT

J gene: TRBJ1-2
D gene: TRBD1
clone size: .
V gene: TRBV10-3
CDR3 protein: CAISNRGGYTF
CDR3 DNA: TGTGCCATCAGCAACAGGGGCGGCTACACCTTC

J gene: TRBJ2-7
D gene: .
clone size: .
V gene: TRBV18
CDR3 protein: CASSPPEVGYEQYF
CDR3 DNA: TGTGCCAGCTCACCACCGGAGGTCGGCTACGAGCAGTACTTC